This T cell receptor (beta chain) comes out of a study of cytomegalovirus exposure and HLA in healthy donors. Study in general: Prior work identified around 120 million unique TCR beta sequences in some 200 million T cells. About four fifths of 350 to 400 genotyped donors fell in the Caucasian-associated ancestry cluster. Notes on the study in general: In a later analysis, compared with equally common non-associated chains, HLA-associated beta chains were more expanded.

As regards this clone: Its antigen is not identified.

Amplification used 60 Vbeta primers and 13 Jbeta primers. Sequencing was performed with immunoSEQ multiplex PCR; in TCRdb, only in-frame clones are kept and a portion is missing. The sample includes around 180,000 clones, around four fifths of them seen just once. The CDR3 runs to 13 residues. The germline gives CDR1 GTSNPN, CDR2 SVGIG (reference sequence). With 5 bases removed from V and 5 bases from J, the gap between germline ends came to 13 bases. Sequenced input: PBMCs. This TCR derives from a woman aged 50 to 60 in good health and CMV-seropositive. The V and J genes are TRBV30 and TRBJ1-5; D gene unclear. CDR3 loop: CAWGGLEDQPQHF. CDR3 in DNA: TGTGCCTGGGGAGGGCTAGAAGATCAGCCCCAGCATTTT.